A selection of T cell receptor beta chains follows, all from one sample in a study of T cell responses to AZD1222 COVID-19 vaccine. Sequencing used immunoSEQ multiplex PCR; TCRdb keeps in-frame clones, though not all of them. The sample lists approximately 150,000 clones; about nine tenths were seen once. Sequencing was performed on peripheral blood, taken 28 days after the second AZD1222 dose. These receptors were collected from an adult who received the AZD1222 COVID-19 vaccine. Both conserved end residues are part of each CDR3. Each record gives: CDR3 protein, J gene, V gene, D gene. A D gene is named only where the DNA matches it firmly.

CDR3 protein: CASRRLAGGQETQYF
J gene: TRBJ2-5
V gene: TRBV11-3
D gene: TRBD2

CDR3 protein: CASSPLGEKLFF
J gene: TRBJ1-4
V gene: TRBV18
D gene: NA

CDR3 protein: CASSPPGLAGNGEQFF
J gene: TRBJ2-1
V gene: TRBV18
D gene: TRBD2

CDR3 protein: CASIGQGISYNEQFF
J gene: TRBJ2-1
V gene: TRBV25-1
D gene: TRBD1

CDR3 protein: CASSLVVGGGTEAFF
J gene: TRBJ1-1
V gene: TRBV5-1
D gene: NA

CDR3 protein: CASSVRTSADTQYF
J gene: TRBJ2-3
V gene: TRBV9
D gene: TRBD2

CDR3 protein: CASSLHQGREGSMNEQFF
J gene: TRBJ2-1
V gene: TRBV18
D gene: TRBD2

CDR3 protein: CASSYRTYNEQFF
J gene: TRBJ2-1
V gene: TRBV11-3
D gene: NA

CDR3 protein: CASSDKGTGGRGTIYF
J gene: TRBJ1-3
V gene: TRBV25-1
D gene: TRBD1

CDR3 protein: CSVAKTSGEYNEQFF
J gene: TRBJ2-1
V gene: TRBV29-1
D gene: TRBD2

CDR3 protein: CASSLGLGPNYGYTF
J gene: TRBJ1-2
V gene: TRBV7-9
D gene: NA

CDR3 protein: CASSQLRTYGYTF
J gene: TRBJ1-2
V gene: TRBV7-2
D gene: NA

CDR3 protein: CASSVAGRPAFF
J gene: TRBJ1-1
V gene: TRBV7-9
D gene: NA

CDR3 protein: CASSPSSGQGAEDWAFF
J gene: TRBJ1-1
V gene: TRBV6-6
D gene: TRBD1

CDR3 protein: CASSLSNQPQHF
J gene: TRBJ1-5
V gene: TRBV3-1/TRBV3-2
D gene: NA

CDR3 protein: CASVYASGNGGRQYF
J gene: TRBJ2-7
V gene: TRBV12-5
D gene: TRBD2

CDR3 protein: CASSPPRGQGVNEKLFF
J gene: TRBJ1-4
V gene: TRBV7-2
D gene: TRBD1

CDR3 protein: CASLFQETQYF
J gene: TRBJ2-5
V gene: TRBV6-5
D gene: NA

CDR3 protein: CASSLGAGGIEQYF
J gene: TRBJ2-7
V gene: TRBV5-8
D gene: TRBD2

CDR3 protein: CASSPGTGANWGNQPQHF
J gene: TRBJ1-5
V gene: TRBV7-9
D gene: TRBD1

CDR3 protein: CASSVQGARGNTIYF
J gene: TRBJ1-3
V gene: TRBV5-4
D gene: TRBD1

CDR3 protein: CASARAGGATYEQYF
J gene: TRBJ2-7
V gene: TRBV5-4
D gene: TRBD2

CDR3 protein: CASRFGSNSYNEQFF
J gene: TRBJ2-1
V gene: TRBV6-5
D gene: NA

CDR3 protein: CATSREGPGRRDGYTF
J gene: TRBJ1-2
V gene: TRBV15
D gene: NA

CDR3 protein: CASSLILTGYYGYTF
J gene: TRBJ1-2
V gene: TRBV7-8
D gene: TRBD1

CDR3 protein: CAWSKNEKLFF
J gene: TRBJ1-4
V gene: TRBV30
D gene: NA

CDR3 protein: CSASPFEQGALETQYF
J gene: TRBJ2-5
V gene: TRBV20-1
D gene: TRBD1

CDR3 protein: CASSPSGGYEAFF
J gene: TRBJ1-1
V gene: TRBV18
D gene: NA

CDR3 protein: CASSPTQGVPNSPLHF
J gene: TRBJ1-6
V gene: TRBV18
D gene: TRBD1

CDR3 protein: CASSITGFQPQHF
J gene: TRBJ1-5
V gene: TRBV19
D gene: NA

CDR3 protein: CASSRAGGRNEQFF
J gene: TRBJ2-1
V gene: TRBV3-1/TRBV3-2
D gene: TRBD2

CDR3 protein: CASSRPDYEQYF
J gene: TRBJ2-7
V gene: TRBV5-4
D gene: NA

CDR3 protein: CASSTDSGNSPLHF
J gene: TRBJ1-6
V gene: TRBV28
D gene: NA

CDR3 protein: CASSYDPRASAGELFF
J gene: TRBJ2-2
V gene: TRBV6-2/TRBV6-3
D gene: NA

CDR3 protein: CASSLEGATNEKLFF
J gene: TRBJ1-4
V gene: TRBV13
D gene: NA

CDR3 protein: CASSPPGIVNYGYTF
J gene: TRBJ1-2
V gene: TRBV18
D gene: NA

CDR3 protein: CSVEGEGAYEQYF
J gene: TRBJ2-7
V gene: TRBV29-1
D gene: NA

CDR3 protein: CASSRDRGGSNEKLFF
J gene: TRBJ1-4
V gene: TRBV19
D gene: TRBD1

CDR3 protein: CASRAPGHHSYNSPLHF
J gene: TRBJ1-6
V gene: TRBV28
D gene: NA

CDR3 protein: CASSVVGQGVNEQFF
J gene: TRBJ2-1
V gene: TRBV9
D gene: TRBD1

CDR3 protein: CASSQVPEGEQYF
J gene: TRBJ2-7
V gene: TRBV3-1/TRBV3-2
D gene: NA

CDR3 protein: CASSLAGGGGTEAFF
J gene: TRBJ1-1
V gene: TRBV11-2
D gene: NA

CDR3 protein: CATSQGPNYGYTF
J gene: TRBJ1-2
V gene: TRBV24-1
D gene: NA

CDR3 protein: CASSQEAGASYNEQFF
J gene: TRBJ2-1
V gene: TRBV4-3
D gene: NA

CDR3 protein: CASSQDRLAGVGANVLTF
J gene: TRBJ2-6
V gene: TRBV3-1/TRBV3-2
D gene: TRBD2

CDR3 protein: CASSPFGTGVSPLHF
J gene: TRBJ1-6
V gene: TRBV7-9
D gene: TRBD1

CDR3 protein: CASSQDLLGGLVF
J gene: TRBJ1-2
V gene: TRBV3-1/TRBV3-2
D gene: NA

CDR3 protein: CASSFRPAGEVEQYF
J gene: TRBJ2-7
V gene: TRBV7-2
D gene: TRBD2

CDR3 protein: CASSLAGGQNEQFF
J gene: TRBJ2-1
V gene: TRBV7-2
D gene: TRBD2

CDR3 protein: CASSPQPRGNQPQHF
J gene: TRBJ1-5
V gene: TRBV5-8
D gene: NA

CDR3 protein: CAPSPPDRDGYTF
J gene: TRBJ1-2
V gene: TRBV6-6
D gene: TRBD1

CDR3 protein: CASSASSGGVFYNEQFF
J gene: TRBJ2-1
V gene: TRBV7-9
D gene: TRBD2

CDR3 protein: CASSEGEGGEKLFF
J gene: TRBJ1-4
V gene: TRBV10-1
D gene: NA

CDR3 protein: CASSQGRGLFAQHF
J gene: TRBJ1-5
V gene: TRBV3-1/TRBV3-2
D gene: NA

CDR3 protein: CASSTSGLAGVQRAYNEQFF
J gene: TRBJ2-1
V gene: TRBV7-3
D gene: TRBD2

CDR3 protein: CASSLGVRDYGYTF
J gene: TRBJ1-2
V gene: TRBV7-2
D gene: NA